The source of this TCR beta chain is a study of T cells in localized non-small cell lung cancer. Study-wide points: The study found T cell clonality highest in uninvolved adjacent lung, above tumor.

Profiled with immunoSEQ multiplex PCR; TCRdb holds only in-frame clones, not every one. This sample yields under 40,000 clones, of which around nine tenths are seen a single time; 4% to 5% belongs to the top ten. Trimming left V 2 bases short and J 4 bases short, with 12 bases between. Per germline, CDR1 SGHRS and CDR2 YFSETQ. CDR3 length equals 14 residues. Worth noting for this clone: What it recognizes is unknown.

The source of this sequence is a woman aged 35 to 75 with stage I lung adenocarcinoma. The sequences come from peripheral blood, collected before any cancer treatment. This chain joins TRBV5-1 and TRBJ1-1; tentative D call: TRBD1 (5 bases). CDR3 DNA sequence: TGCGCCAGCAGCTTCGCAGGGAGCGCCACTGAAGCTTTCTTT. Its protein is CASSFAGSATEAFF.